The T cell receptor (beta chain) described here comes from a study of cytomegalovirus exposure and HLA in healthy donors. Study in general: Within an early data release were tens of millions of unique TCRs drawn from HLA-typed donors. General study results and limits: According to a later analysis, donors in an Asian-associated ancestry cluster reportedly had fewer N-insertions than the roughly 640-donor mean.

Germline CDR1 MNHNY, CDR2 SVGAGI (reference sequence). This CDR3 comprises 13 residues. V shed 7 bases, J shed 5 bases, and the junction held 5 bases outside the gene matches. About this clone: Its antigen is as yet unknown.

PCR used 60 Vbeta primers and 13 Jbeta primers. Assay used: immunoSEQ multiplex PCR; TCRdb lists only in-frame clones, some missing. The sample's table shows around 190,000 clones. The chain carries TRBV6-6 and TRBJ1-2, with 9 bases lining up with TRBD1. The sample was PBMCs. The TCR sequence derives from a woman between 25 and 40 years old in good health and CMV-seropositive. CDR3 in amino acids: CASTTGGNYGYTF. The CDR3 coding sequence is TGTGCCAGCACGACAGGGGGTAATTATGGCTACACCTTC.